These T cell receptor beta chains were read from a single sample in a study of response to subunit inactivated influenza vaccine. MiXCR, applied by TCRdb to the RT-PCR reads, yields one record per CDR3 protein. The repertoire holds 650,000 to 850,000 distinct CDR3 sequences, with around 13% as singletons. The sample here was PBMCs from blood, taken 14 to 15 days before vaccination. These receptors were collected from a man aged 50-60 years who received an inactivated influenza vaccine. Each CDR3 is given with its conserved first and last residue. The D gene is left open where the match is weak. The size of a clone is reported for some rows only, either as once, few or many, or as a class for expanded clones.

j_call	v_call	d_call	clone_size	cdr3_aa	cdr3_nt
TRBJ2-1	TRBV29-1	NA	NA	CSGSGRLSYNEQFF	TGCAGCGGTTCAGGACGGCTCTCCTACAATGAGCAGTTCTTC
TRBJ2-7	TRBV28	NA	few	CASSFHQTYEQYF	TGTGCCAGCAGTTTCCATCAAACCTACGAGCAGTACTTC
TRBJ1-5	TRBV4-2	NA	NA	CASSQESGWSQPQHF	TGTGCCAGCAGCCAAGAGTCGGGATGGAGTCAGCCCCAGCATTTT
TRBJ2-1	TRBV4-1	NA	NA	CASSQENGEQFF	TGCGCCAGCAGCCAAGAGAACGGTGAGCAGTTCTTC
TRBJ2-3	TRBV20-1	NA	NA	CSALKGGGTDTQYF	TGCAGTGCCTTAAAGGGTGGTGGCACAGATACGCAGTATTTT
TRBJ2-5	TRBV19	TRBD2	few	CASNSLAGARETQYF	TGTGCCAGTAATTCTCTCGCGGGAGCTAGGGAGACCCAGTACTTC
TRBJ2-7	TRBV5-1	NA	few	CASALVESSYEQYF	TGCGCCTCCGCCTTGGTGGAAAGCTCCTACGAGCAGTACTTC
TRBJ2-5	TRBV11-1	NA	NA	CASSLATGDRSYHETQYF	TGTGCCAGCAGCTTAGCAACGGGGGACAGATCGTACCACGAGACCCAGTACTTC
TRBJ1-5	TRBV7-2	NA	few	CASSYDRLSNQPQHF	TGTGCCAGCAGCTACGACAGACTTAGCAATCAGCCCCAGCATTTT
TRBJ1-2	TRBV20-1	NA	many	CSAGRGRFYGYTF	TGCAGTGCCGGCCGAGGGCGCTTTTATGGCTACACCTTC
TRBJ2-3	TRBV5-1	NA	NA	CASSSGGTNFYTDTQYF	TGCGCCAGCAGCTCCGGCGGCACCAACTTTTATACAGATACGCAGTATTTT
TRBJ2-1	TRBV20-1	NA	NA	CSARELAARSEQFF	TGCAGTGCTAGAGAGCTAGCAGCACGGAGTGAGCAGTTCTTC
TRBJ2-2	TRBV6-5	TRBD1	NA	CASSYGTATWELFF	TGTGCCAGCAGTTACGGGACAGCAACCTGGGAGCTGTTTTTT
TRBJ1-2	TRBV4-3	NA	few	CASSQASGLDGYTF	TGCGCCAGCAGCCAGGCCTCCGGGTTAGATGGCTACACCTTC
TRBJ2-5	TRBV5-1	TRBD1	few	CASSPQPGGKETQYF	TGCGCCAGCAGCCCGCAACCAGGGGGAAAAGAGACCCAGTACTTC
TRBJ2-2	TRBV9	NA	NA	CASSGKYRAGGELFF	TGTGCCAGCAGCGGCAAATACAGGGCTGGCGGGGAGCTGTTTTTT
TRBJ2-2	TRBV7-2	NA	NA	CASSFHQGGTGELFF	TGTGCCAGCAGCTTCCACCAAGGAGGCACCGGGGAGCTGTTTTTT
TRBJ2-2	TRBV15	NA	many	CAPWGELFF	TGTGCCCCATGGGGGGAGCTGTTTTTT